This passage covers 10 T cell receptor beta chains from one sample sequenced in a study of blood T cell repertoires in COVID-19. Only in-frame clones appear in the TCRdb table, and some are missing; sequencing was by immunoSEQ multiplex PCR. Of 200,000 to 250,000 clones in the sample, roughly 85% were seen once. The sample was peripheral blood. These receptors all stem from a man between 45 and 60 years old who had recovered from COVID-19.

This rearrangement joins TRBV15 to TRBJ2-1, with 8 nucleotides matching TRBD1. This CDR3 spans 15 amino acids. The trim removed 8 bases at V and 12 bases at J, leaving 18 bases unmatched. Per the germline V gene, CDR1 is LNHNV and CDR2 is YYDKDF (reference sequence). CDR3 residues: CATHVYGTGGSGQFF. The DNA for the CDR3 is TGTGCCACCCATGTCTATGGGACAGGCGGGTCTGGGCAGTTCTTC.

CDR3 nucleotides: TGTGCCAGCAGCTTGGAGGGATTAGGGGACGAGCAGTACTTC. As protein: CASSLEGLGDEQYF. This chain links TRBV5-4 with TRBJ2-7, with D possibly TRBD1 on 5 matching bases. Germline CDR1 reads SGHNT; CDR2 reads YYREEE (reference sequence). V lost 0 bases to trimming and J lost 5 bases, with 12 bases between them. The CDR3 totals 14 residues.

This clone was seen only once. The chain uses TRBV11-1 and TRBJ1-5; weak D call: TRBD1 (5 bases). Germline V gene sequence: CDR1 SGHAT, CDR2 FQDESV (reference sequence). The CDR3 extends over 13 amino acids. Trimming took 1 base from V and 4 from J, leaving 5 bases between them. The CDR3 loop is CASSLGQNQPQHF. In DNA form, the CDR3 reads TGTGCCAGCAGCTTAGGACAGAATCAGCCCCAGCATTTT.

The V call is TRBV18, the J call TRBJ2-3, with 7 bases aligning to TRBD1. This CDR3 contains 16 residues. The germline V gene has CDR1 KGHSH and CDR2 LQKENI. The junction had 6 bases not matched to a gene; V was cut back by 1 base and J by 2 bases. The CDR3 loop is CASSPLGQADTDTQYF. DNA of the CDR3: TGTGCCAGCTCACCACTAGGACAGGCCGACACAGATACGCAGTATTTT.

V and J are TRBV19 and TRBJ2-7; D might be TRBD2 (6 bases). Germline V gene sequence: CDR1 LNHDA, CDR2 SQIVND (reference sequence). V was pared by 8 bases and J by 3 bases, with 17 bases between. The CDR3 extends over 14 amino acids. The chain's CDR3 is CASRPRDSYYEQYF. CDR3 in DNA: TGTGCCAGTCGGCCCCGGGACTCTTACTACGAGCAGTACTTC.

The chain links TRBV28 to TRBJ1-2, with D tentatively TRBD1 (5 bases). The germline V gene encodes CDR1 MDHEN and CDR2 SYDVKM. The CDR3 consists of 15 residues. V lost 7 bases and J lost 1, with 16 bases in between. CDR3 in DNA: TGTGCCAGCATCTTGTCGGGGGGGGTTAACTATGGCTACACCTTC. Residues: CASILSGGVNYGYTF.

The chain recombines TRBV6-5 with TRBJ2-6; possibly TRBD2 for D (5 bases). The V end lost 6 bases, the J end lost 3 bases, and 12 bases lay between the germline ends. The CDR3 consists of 15 residues. Germline V gives CDR1 MNHEY, CDR2 SVGAGI. The chain's CDR3 is CASRHQGGGANVLTF. The DNA of the CDR3 is TGTGCCAGCAGGCACCAAGGAGGTGGGGCCAACGTCCTGACTTTC.

The V gene is TRBV11-3, the J gene TRBJ2-1; TRBD2 matches at 14 bases. This CDR3 has 17 residues. Germline V gene sequence: CDR1 SGHNT, CDR2 YENEEA. Germline trimming cut 5 bases from V and 8 bases from J; bases unmatched to any gene: 11. CDR3 sequence: CASSLRLAGGVLDEQFF. CDR3 DNA: TGTGCCAGCAGCCTAAGACTAGCGGGAGGGGTTTTGGATGAGCAGTTCTTC.

The chain recombines TRBV18 with TRBJ1-1; 7 bases are shared with TRBD1. This CDR3 has 15 residues. CDR1 is KGHSH, CDR2 LQKENI, per germline. The V segment lost 0 bases and the J segment 3 bases; nucleotides outside the gene matches: 4. DNA of the CDR3: TGTGCCAGCTCACCACCCGGTACAGGGGACACTGAAGCTTTCTTT. Protein product: CASSPPGTGDTEAFF.

The chain joins TRBV2 to TRBJ2-5; 8 bases agree with TRBD2. The CDR3 sequence is 15 residues long. CDR1 and CDR2 (germline): SNHLY, FYNNEI. Trimming removed 5 bases from V and 1 base from J; junction bases left unmatched: 6. CDR3 DNA: TGTGCCAGCAGTCGGGGGGGGACGACCCAAGAGACCCAGTACTTC. Protein: CASSRGGTTQETQYF.